This TCR beta chain was identified during a study of T cells in women clearing cervical HPV infection. Method: immunoSEQ multiplex PCR; TCRdb's copy keeps in-frame clones and lacks some. Recorded here are about 20,000 clones; the top ten clones represent roughly 4.7%. Cervical HPV DNA detected by MY09/MY11 PCR, typed by dot-blot. Sample: blood buffy coat. The clonotype originates from a woman between 18 and 75 years old with a cervical HPV16 infection that either progressed to CIN3+ or cleared (not recorded which).

The part of the CDR3 DNA that was read is TGTGCCAGCAGTGAAAGGCAGGGGTATCAGCCC. Protein product: CASSERQGYQP. The whole CDR3 protein reads CASSERQGYQPQHF. This sequence joins TRBV2 and TRBJ1-5, with D maybe TRBD1 (6 bases). With the read ending 3 residues before the CDR3 end, the germline J gene is used to fill in that end. Germline loops: CDR1 SNHLY, CDR2 FYNNEI. Trimming stripped 2 bases from V and 5 bases from J, with 10 bases between. The CDR3 runs 14 residues.